The 10 T cell receptor beta chains listed next were all sequenced from one sample in a study of T cell responses to AZD1222 COVID-19 vaccine. Clones were sequenced by immunoSEQ multiplex PCR, and TCRdb holds only the in-frame ones, with some missing. The sample records around 70,000 clones, approximately 90% being singletons. Sequenced here: peripheral blood, sampled 28 days after the second AZD1222 dose. These receptors all come from an adult who received the AZD1222 COVID-19 vaccine.

This sequence joins TRBV6-6 and TRBJ2-1; perhaps TRBD2 as D (6 bases). V was pared by 5 bases and J by 0 bases, with 14 bases between. CDR3 length equals 16 residues. The germline gives CDR1 MNHNY, CDR2 SVGAGI (reference sequence). The CDR3 region is CASSPNSGLSYNEQFF. Here the CDR3 DNA reads TGTGCCAGCAGTCCTAATAGCGGCCTCTCCTACAATGAGCAGTTCTTC.

The J gene is TRBJ1-2, the V gene TRBV5-6; TRBD1 matches at 9 bases. The germline gives CDR1 SGHDT, CDR2 YYEEEE. V shed 1 base and J 9 bases; nucleotides not matched to a gene: 10. The CDR3 covers 15 residues. Here the CDR3 reads CASSLTGGQLDSYTF. CDR3 nucleotides: TGTGCCAGCAGCTTGACAGGGGGCCAGTTGGATAGCTACACCTTC.

In this sample, this clone turned up a few times. This chain joins TRBV30 and TRBJ1-2; D remains ambiguous. This CDR3 contains 12 residues. CDR1 and CDR2 (germline): GTSNPN, SVGIG (reference sequence). V lost 0 bases to trimming and J lost 7 bases, with 9 bases between them. CDR3: CAWSVVSLGYTF. CDR3 coding DNA: TGTGCCTGGAGTGTAGTGTCACTTGGCTACACCTTC.

The V and J genes are TRBV7-9 and TRBJ2-1; weak D call: TRBD2 (5 bases). CDR3 length equals 13 residues. V lost 6 bases, J lost 2 bases, and 8 bases lay in between. Germline V gene lookup returns CDR1 SEHNR and CDR2 FQNEAQ (reference sequence). The CDR3 region is CASRTIPYNEQFF. The CDR3 DNA sequence: TGTGCCAGCAGGACTATACCCTACAATGAGCAGTTCTTC.

The J gene is TRBJ2-7, the V gene TRBV4-1; unclear D gene. Per the germline V gene, CDR1 is MGHRA and CDR2 is YSYEKL. Trimming removed 1 base at V and 0 bases at J, with 10 bases between. This CDR3 region has 15 residues. CDR3 loop: CASSQADQSSYEQYF. The CDR3 DNA reads as TGCGCCAGCAGCCAAGCCGACCAGAGCTCCTACGAGCAGTACTTC.

V is TRBV4-1 and J is TRBJ2-7; 7 bases align to TRBD1. V lost 4 bases, J lost 4 bases, and 7 bases stayed unmatched. This CDR3 spans 14 amino acids. In germline, CDR1 is MGHRA, CDR2 YSYEKL. CDR3 region: CASSPIWTGYEQYF. The CDR3 DNA sequence: TGCGCCAGCAGCCCAATATGGACAGGATACGAGCAGTACTTC.

This clone was recorded only once. The chain has TRBV11-2 and TRBJ2-1, with 13 bases matching TRBD2. The trim removed 5 bases at V and 4 bases at J, leaving 5 bases unmatched. Germline CDR1 and CDR2: SGHAT and FQNNGV. The CDR3 runs 16 residues. The CDR3 loop is CASSPGTSGAYNEQFF. For the CDR3, the DNA is TGTGCCAGCAGCCCGGGGACTAGCGGGGCTTACAATGAGCAGTTCTTC.

This sequence joins TRBV30 and TRBJ2-7; D perhaps matches TRBD1 (5 bases). V was shortened by 4 bases and J by 2 bases, with 9 bases between the two germline ends. The CDR3 runs 12 residues. CDR1 GTSNPN and CDR2 SVGIG come from the germline V gene (reference sequence). The CDR3 protein is CAWTGRTYEQYF. CDR3 nucleotide sequence: TGTGCCTGGACAGGGCGCACCTACGAGCAGTACTTC.

The chain combines TRBV5-1 with TRBJ1-1, with 9 bases matching TRBD1. V lost 4 bases, J lost 11 bases, and 9 bases stayed unmatched. CDR1 and CDR2 from the germline V gene are SGHRS and YFSETQ. The length of the CDR3 is 13 residues. For the CDR3, the DNA is TGCGCCAGCAGCCCCACAGGACAGGGGAACGCTTTCTTT. Residues: CASSPTGQGNAFF.

The gene calls are TRBV19 and TRBJ1-2, with D unresolved. Trimming left V 3 bases short and J 9 bases short, with 14 bases between. The germline gives CDR1 LNHDA, CDR2 SQIVND (reference sequence). The CDR3 totals 13 residues. The CDR3, as DNA: TGTGCCAGTAGTATCGCACAGCCTATGCGCTACACCTTC. This codes for CASSIAQPMRYTF.